These T cell receptor beta chains were read from a single sample in a study of blood T cell repertoires in COVID-19. The repertoire was sequenced with immunoSEQ multiplex PCR; TCRdb's copy has only in-frame clones and lacks some. Altogether about 240,000 clones are present, 75% to 90% being singletons, with the ten largest covering around 7.2%. Specimen: peripheral blood. The source of these receptors is a man aged 55 to 70 who had recovered from COVID-19. CDR3s include the opening cysteine and the closing phenylalanine or tryptophan.

v_gene,j_gene,CDR3aa
TRBV7-9,TRBJ2-3,CASSYDSSPDYDTQYF
TRBV6-5,TRBJ2-5,CASSYQIQETQYF
TRBV24-1,TRBJ2-3,CATSVAQGIDGDTQYF
TRBV24-1,TRBJ1-2,CATSDGAGAGNYGYTF
TRBV3-1/TRBV3-2,TRBJ2-4,CASSQKTPTKNIQYF
TRBV5-5,TRBJ1-3,CASSLSGTGAGNTIYF
TRBV7-2,TRBJ2-3,CASSTGLAGVAQYF
TRBV6-5,TRBJ2-7,CASTLGGPYEQYF
TRBV7-2,TRBJ1-2,CASSSRDRGYYGYTF
TRBV28,TRBJ1-5,CASRGAHNQPQHF